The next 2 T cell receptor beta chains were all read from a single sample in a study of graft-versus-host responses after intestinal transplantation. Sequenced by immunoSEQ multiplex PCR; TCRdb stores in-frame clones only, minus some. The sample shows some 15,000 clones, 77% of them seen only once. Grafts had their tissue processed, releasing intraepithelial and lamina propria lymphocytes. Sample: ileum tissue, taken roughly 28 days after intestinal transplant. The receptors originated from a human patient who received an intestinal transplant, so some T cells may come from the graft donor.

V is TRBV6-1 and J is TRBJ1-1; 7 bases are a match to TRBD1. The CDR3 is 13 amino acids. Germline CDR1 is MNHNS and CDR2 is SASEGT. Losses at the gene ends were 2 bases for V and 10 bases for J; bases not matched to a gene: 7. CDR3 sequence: CASSEQGGLLAFF. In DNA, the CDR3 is TGTGCCAGCAGTGAACAAGGGGGCTTGCTAGCTTTCTTT.

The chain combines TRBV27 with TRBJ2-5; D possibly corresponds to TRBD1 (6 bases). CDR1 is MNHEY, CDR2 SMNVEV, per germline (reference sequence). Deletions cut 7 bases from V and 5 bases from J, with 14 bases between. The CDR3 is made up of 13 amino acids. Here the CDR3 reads CASKTTGTETQYF. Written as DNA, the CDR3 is TGTGCCAGCAAAACCACAGGGACCGAGACCCAGTACTTC.